What follows describes a single T cell receptor (beta chain). Its target is unknown. This entry belongs to a study of OX40 agonist ivuxolimab in advanced cancers. Overall study context: Head and neck, renal cell, melanoma or hepatocellular carcinoma were the cancers that dose-escalation patients had.

General study points: Antigen specificity remained undetermined for the expanded peripheral T cells.

V gave up 3 bases and J gave up 5 bases; unmatched junction bases: 5. Germline lookup yields CDR1 LNHDA and CDR2 SQIVND (reference sequence). CDR3 length: 15 residues. Libraries were prepared by immunoSEQ multiplex PCR; TCRdb keeps only in-frame clonotypes and omits some of them. The sample carries over 50,000 clones, roughly four fifths recorded once. The chain employs TRBV19 and TRBJ1-2, with 11 nucleotides matching TRBD1. The origin of this receptor is an adult with an advanced solid tumor such as melanoma, head and neck, liver or kidney cancer. The sequences come from CD4+ or CD8+ T cells sorted from blood, collected in a trial of the OX40 agonist ivuxolimab. DNA for the CDR3: TGTGCCAGTAGTATCGGACAGGGGGCTGTATATGGCTACACCTTC. Translation: CASSIGQGAVYGYTF.